This T cell receptor (beta chain) was profiled in a study of Ad26.COV2.S vaccination and SARS-CoV-2 variants. Study summary: A COV1001 Ad26.COV2.S trial-arm participant provided the sample. Donor got 5x10^10 or 1x10^11 viral particles of Ad26.COV2.S.

Regarding treatment: some 20 received Ad26.COV2.S at low or high dose, single or two shots; 5 received placebo; per-sample allocation not given. Sampling was done on day 63 after the first vaccine or placebo injection. Measured with immunoSEQ multiplex PCR; TCRdb has only the in-frame clones, and not every one. The table records about 330,000 clones, approximately 87% of them present only once. V shed 2 bases, J shed 4 bases, and the junction held 6 bases outside the gene matches. Germline V gives CDR1 SGDLS, CDR2 YYNGEE. The CDR3 is 15 residues long. The sequencing here drew on peripheral blood, taken in a trial of Ad26.COV2.S vaccine versus placebo. The receptor was derived from a person aged 18 to 65 who received the Ad26.COV2.S COVID-19 vaccine or a placebo. The chain couples TRBV9 to TRBJ2-5; the match to TRBD2 covers 9 bases. The chain's CDR3 is CASSVGLAGIETQYF. The CDR3 coding sequence is TGTGCCAGCAGCGTTGGGCTAGCGGGGATAGAGACCCAGTACTTC.